One and the same sample provided the 3 T cell receptor beta chains below, sequenced in a study of post-analysis software for immune sequencing data. Unique molecular identifiers tagged the TCR beta cDNA libraries. Via MiXCR, TCRdb re-called the PCR reads, giving one row per CDR3 protein. The sample carries approximately 730,000 distinct CDR3 sequences, 35% to 55% recorded once. General study findings and limits: Patients showed TRBV5-6, TRBV5-1 and TRBV20-1 among five TRBV segments more frequent than in controls.

No cognate antigen is known for these TCRs. Sequences were obtained from blood. These receptors all stem from a girl between 5 and 17 years old with multiple sclerosis.

This clonotype has only a few counts. The chain joins TRBV6-5 to TRBJ1-2, with D hard to call. Looked up from germline, CDR1 is MNHEY and CDR2 is SVGAGI. V gave up 1 base and J gave up 8 bases, with 11 bases separating them. The CDR3 runs 13 residues. Here the CDR3 reads CASSYLDGVGYTF. CDR3 nucleotide sequence: TGTGCCAGCAGTTACTTGGACGGTGTGGGCTACACCTTC.

CDR3 coding DNA: TGTGCCAGCAGCCAGAACAGGGGTGCCAAAAACATTCAGTACTTC. Its translation: CASSQNRGAKNIQYF. This sequence joins TRBV3-1 and TRBJ2-4; TRBD1 matches 7 bases. CDR1 is LGHDT, CDR2 YNNKEL, per germline (reference sequence). V lost 3 bases, J lost 1 base, and 3 bases stayed unmatched. The CDR3 has 15 amino acids.

The V and J genes are TRBV7-2 and TRBJ2-3; D is uncertain. This CDR3 contains 16 residues. Germline V CDR1 and CDR2: SGHTA, FQGNSA. V was shortened by 6 bases and J by 1 base, with 17 bases between the two germline ends. The DNA of the CDR3 is TGTGCCAGCAGACCTAATCTGGTTTTCGGCACAGATACGCAGTATTTT. This encodes CASRPNLVFGTDTQYF.